The rows below give T cell receptor beta chains drawn from one sample of a study of cytomegalovirus exposure and HLA in healthy donors. Data came from immunoSEQ multiplex PCR; TCRdb stores just in-frame clones and leaves some out. The sample has some 65,000 clones, more than 95% seen once; the top ten hold 2% to 2.5%. The sequencing input was PBMCs. These receptor sequences come from a man aged 18 to 29 in good health and CMV-seronegative. The CDR3 runs from the conserved cysteine through the conserved F or W. Each record gives: J gene, clone size, V gene, D gene, CDR3 protein, CDR3 DNA. A D gene is named only where the DNA matches it firmly. A clone size is listed for some rows: how often the clone was seen (once, few, many), or a class if it is expanded.

TRBJ2-1	.	TRBV29-1	TRBD2	CSVETTSGYSYNEQFF	TGCAGCGTTGAGACGACTAGCGGATACTCCTACAATGAGCAGTTCTTC
TRBJ1-3	once	TRBV7-8	.	CASSRGQTSGNTIYF	TGTGCCAGCAGCCGTGGACAAACCTCTGGAAACACCATATATTTT
TRBJ1-2	.	TRBV9	.	CASSPQGSYGYTF	TGTGCCAGCAGCCCTCAGGGCAGCTATGGCTACACCTTC
TRBJ2-2	.	TRBV6-5	.	CASSYSMNTGELFF	TGTGCCAGCAGTTACTCTATGAACACCGGGGAGCTGTTTTTT
TRBJ1-5	.	TRBV5-6	TRBD1	CASSSHRGRQPQHF	TGTGCCAGCAGCTCGCACAGGGGGCGGCAGCCCCAGCATTTT
TRBJ2-5	once	TRBV11-3	.	CASSLLRGQETQYF	TGTGCCAGCAGCTTATTAAGGGGCCAAGAGACCCAGTACTTC
TRBJ1-1	.	TRBV2	.	CASSPGGYTEAFF	TGTGCCAGCAGCCCCGGGGGGTACACTGAAGCTTTCTTT
TRBJ1-1	.	TRBV29-1	.	CSVDSAGYTEAFF	TGCAGCGTTGATTCCGCAGGGTACACTGAAGCTTTCTTT
TRBJ2-3	.	TRBV2	.	CASSEDGELTDTQYF	TGTGCCAGCAGTGAAGATGGGGAGTTGACAGATACGCAGTATTTT
TRBJ1-5	.	TRBV4-1	.	CASRQQRGVGQPQHF	TGCGCCAGCAGACAACAACGGGGGGTGGGTCAGCCCCAGCATTTT
TRBJ1-2	.	TRBV29-1	TRBD1	CSGGTGSGYTF	TGCAGCGGAGGGACAGGGTCTGGCTACACCTTC
TRBJ1-2	.	TRBV28	.	CASTDQGGHGYTF	TGTGCCAGCACCGACCAGGGAGGACATGGCTACACCTTC
TRBJ2-1	.	TRBV4-1	TRBD2	CASSQTSGIAGNEQFF	TGCGCCAGCAGCCAAACTAGCGGGATCGCGGGAAATGAGCAGTTCTTC
TRBJ2-6	.	TRBV5-1	.	CASSLGTDTSGANVLTF	TGCGCCAGCAGCTTGGGGACAGACACGTCTGGGGCCAACGTCCTGACTTTC